This is a list of T cell receptor beta chains from one sample in a study of blood T cell repertoires in COVID-19. Clones were sequenced by immunoSEQ multiplex PCR, and TCRdb holds only the in-frame ones, with some missing. The sample records roughly 70,000 clones, 80% being singletons. Sequencing used peripheral blood. All receptors come from a human donor in a cohort sampled during active COVID-19. The CDR3 runs from the conserved cysteine through the conserved F or W. A D gene is named only where the DNA matches it firmly. Not every row has a clone size; where given, it reads once, few, many or a size class.

TRBV30	.	.	TRBJ1-1	13	CAWTGRWDTEAFF	TGTGCCTGGACAGGTCGGTGGGACACTGAAGCTTTCTTT
TRBV10-3	.	.	TRBJ1-1	14	CAISVSVLNTEAFF	TGTGCCATCAGTGTCTCCGTCCTGAACACTGAAGCTTTCTTT
TRBV6-2/TRBV6-3	.	.	TRBJ1-1	17	CASSYSSRWGVNTEAFF	TGTGCCAGCAGTTACTCGAGTCGGTGGGGAGTGAACACTGAAGCTTTCTTT
TRBV28	.	.	TRBJ1-1	14	CASSLPPMNTEAFF	TGTGCCAGCAGTTTACCTCCTATGAACACTGAAGCTTTCTTT
TRBV4-3	few	.	TRBJ2-7	15	CASSQDPQDSYEQYF	TGCGCCAGCAGCCAAGATCCCCAGGACTCCTACGAGCAGTACTTC
TRBV7-2	few	.	TRBJ1-1	15	CASSLGAGVNTEAFF	TGTGCCAGCAGCTTAGGGGCGGGGGTGAACACTGAAGCTTTCTTT
TRBV27	.	.	TRBJ1-4	11	CASSPRGKLFF	TGTGCCAGCAGTCCAAGGGGGAAACTGTTTTTT
TRBV10-3	few	TRBD1	TRBJ2-7	15	CAISDGGQGLYEQYF	TGTGCCATCAGTGACGGGGGACAGGGACTATACGAGCAGTACTTC
TRBV4-2	few	.	TRBJ2-7	15	CASSQVPSDPYEQYF	TGTGCCAGCAGCCAAGTTCCCAGCGACCCCTACGAGCAGTACTTC
TRBV6-2/TRBV6-3	.	.	TRBJ1-5	15	CASSVYGGAGQPQHF	TGTGCCAGCAGCGTCTACGGGGGGGCGGGTCAGCCCCAGCATTTT
TRBV9	.	.	TRBJ2-3	15	CASSRGMGRTDTQYF	TGTGCCAGCAGCCGAGGCATGGGTCGCACAGATACGCAGTATTTT
TRBV28	.	TRBD1	TRBJ1-2	14	CAVRSGQGNYGYTF	TGTGCCGTACGGTCGGGACAGGGTAACTATGGCTACACCTTC
TRBV11-3	few	TRBD1	TRBJ1-1	15	CASTSYLTGTAEAFF	TGTGCCAGCACCTCTTATCTAACAGGGACAGCTGAAGCTTTCTTT
TRBV7-2	.	TRBD2	TRBJ2-7	15	CASSLTGGGSYEQYF	TGTGCCAGCAGCTTAACCGGCGGGGGAAGCTACGAGCAGTACTTC
TRBV5-1	.	.	TRBJ1-6	17	CASNRLSPGQRNSPLHF	TGCGCCAGCAACAGATTGTCCCCCGGACAGCGGAATTCACCCCTCCACTTT
TRBV6-1	once	.	TRBJ2-7	16	CASSAPLGNMVHEQYF	TGTGCCAGCAGTGCCCCACTAGGGAACATGGTCCACGAGCAGTACTTC